Below, one T cell receptor beta chain is given with its context. The trim removed 0 bases at V and 2 bases at J, leaving 9 bases unmatched. The CDR3 contains 17 residues. The V gene's germline CDR1 is SGHDT and CDR2 YYEEEE. These data come from a study of shared T cell receptors in the human thymus. Assay used: immunoSEQ multiplex PCR; TCRdb lists only in-frame clones, some missing. The repertoire holds about 610,000 clones, around nine tenths seen once, with over 0.008% in the top ten. The data were also submitted as part of a second study, on human thymus T cells. In that study: Thymus pieces cut out during corrective heart surgery were the tissue that was used. Repertoires from thymus and blood appeared to show biased V and J gene usage.

The chain carries TRBV5-6 and TRBJ2-3; TRBD2 matches at 7 bases. The TCR was taken from a boy under two years old with a congenital heart defect. Material: thymocytes. The CDR3 loop is CASSLAAASGITDTQYF. The DNA for the CDR3 is TGTGCCAGCAGCTTGGCCGCGGCTAGCGGAATCACAGATACGCAGTATTTT. Based on the CDR3 plus reference TRBV5-6 and TRBJ2-3, the full variable domain is DAGVTQSPTHLIKTRGQQVTLRCSPKSGHDTVSWYQQALGQGPQFIFQYYEEEERQRGNFPDRFSGHQFPNYSSELNVNALLLGDSALYLCASSLAAASGITDTQYFGPGTRLTVL.